Presented here are 18 T cell receptor beta chains from one specimen sequenced in a study of cytomegalovirus exposure and HLA in healthy donors. The PCR contained 60 Vbeta and 13 Jbeta primers. Measured with immunoSEQ multiplex PCR; TCRdb has only the in-frame clones, and not every one. The sample records 100,000 or so clones, 10% to 15% being singletons. Sequenced: PBMCs. The receptors originated from a man between 40 and 49 years old in good health and CMV-seropositive.

The chain links TRBV19 to TRBJ2-4; D is undetermined. This CDR3 has 14 residues. Looked up from germline, CDR1 is LNHDA and CDR2 is SQIVND (reference sequence). Deletions cut 4 bases from V and 7 bases from J, with 14 bases between. The CDR3: CASSRMARVNIQYF. The CDR3 coding sequence is TGTGCCAGTAGTAGGATGGCTAGAGTGAACATTCAGTACTTC.

This chain joins TRBV9 and TRBJ2-1; TRBD2 matches at 11 bases. The CDR3 has 17 residues. Unmatched junction bases numbered 6, after V lost 0 bases and J lost 4 bases. CDR1 is SGDLS, CDR2 YYNGEE, per germline. Written as DNA, the CDR3 is TGTGCCAGCAGCGTAGGACTAGCGGGGATTATATACAATGAGCAGTTCTTC. This encodes CASSVGLAGIIYNEQFF.

This clone was observed a handful of times. The same CDR3 also results from other DNA sequences found in this sample. The CDR3 protein is CASSRTGRNYGYTF. CDR3 DNA sequence: TGTGCCAGCAGCCGGACAGGGCGGAACTATGGCTACACCTTC. The chain is built from TRBV6-5 and TRBJ1-2; 8 positions match TRBD1. With 6 bases clipped from V and 2 bases from J, the junction kept 5 bases outside the gene matches. The germline CDR1 and CDR2 sequences are MNHEY and SVGAGI. This CDR3 spans 14 amino acids.

The gene calls are TRBV28 and TRBJ2-7; the match to TRBD2 covers 8 bases. Germline V gene lookup returns CDR1 MDHEN and CDR2 SYDVKM. Trimming removed 7 bases from V and 4 bases from J; junction bases left unmatched: 6. The CDR3 loop spans 13 amino acids. Written as DNA, the CDR3 is TGTGCCAGCATGCCGGGACTAGTGTACGAGCAGTACTTC. As protein: CASMPGLVYEQYF.

The chain couples TRBV19 to TRBJ2-5; no clear D. Trimming removed 3 bases from V and 4 bases from J, with 6 bases in between. This CDR3 is built from 12 residues. Germline CDR1 reads LNHDA; CDR2 reads SQIVND (reference sequence). CDR3 sequence reads: CASSMRSETQYF. The CDR3 DNA reads as TGTGCCAGTAGTATGCGCTCAGAGACCCAGTACTTC.

The gene calls are TRBV7-6 and TRBJ2-1; 12 bases line up with TRBD2. V was pared by 4 bases and J by 14 bases, with 15 bases of the junction left unmatched. Germline V gene data show CDR1 as SGHVS and CDR2 as FNYEAQ. CDR3 length: 16 amino acids. CDR3 nucleotides: TGTGCCAGCAGCTCTTCCACCCGACTAGCGGGAGAAGGGGAGTTCTTC. Amino acids: CASSSSTRLAGEGEFF.

This clone was observed a handful of times. At one end the junction does not follow the germline gene, possibly because of a read error. The chain carries TRBV10-3 and TRBJ2-7, with 9 bases fitting TRBD1. The CDR3 totals 19 residues. The germline V gene encodes CDR1 ENHRY and CDR2 SYGVKD. The CDR3 reads CAIGDPGQGLRSDSYEQYF. As DNA, the CDR3 is TGTGCCATCGGTGACCCGGGACAGGGCCTAAGGTCGGACTCCTACGAGCAGTACTTC.

V usage is TRBV5-1 and J usage is TRBJ1-1; D is ambiguous. V dropped 0 bases and J dropped 1 base, with 16 bases sitting between them. The CDR3 loop spans 17 amino acids. From germline, CDR1 is SGHRS and CDR2 YFSETQ. CDR3 coding DNA: TGCGCCAGCAGCTTGGATCTTCTTCATCGGGGGAACACTGAAGCTTTCTTT. The encoded protein is CASSLDLLHRGNTEAFF.

The CDR3 protein is CSVAEGAGNEQFF. Here the CDR3 DNA reads TGCAGCGTTGCAGAGGGGGCCGGGAATGAGCAGTTCTTC. The rearrangement links TRBV29-1 to TRBJ2-1; 7 bases line up with TRBD1. CDR1 and CDR2 (germline): SQVTM, ANQGSEA. The CDR3 has 13 amino acids. Trimming cost V 4 bases and J 7 bases; bases outside gene matches: 7.

The DNA of the CDR3 is TGCGCCAGCAGCCCCCTGGCGGTCACAGATACGCAGTATTTT. Its protein product is CASSPLAVTDTQYF. The chain joins TRBV4-1 to TRBJ2-3; D is ambiguous. Germline V gene sequence: CDR1 MGHRA, CDR2 YSYEKL. CDR3 length: 14 residues. Trimming stripped 4 bases from V and 2 bases from J, with 10 bases between.

V usage is TRBV28 and J usage is TRBJ1-5, with 7 bases that match TRBD1. The V and J ends lost 5 bases and 1 base, in that order; junction bases with no gene match: 8. CDR3 length: 16 amino acids. The germline gives CDR1 MDHEN, CDR2 SYDVKM. Written as DNA, the CDR3 is TGTGCCAGCAGTCTGCTGAAGGGGGCGAGCAATCAGCCCCAGCATTTT. Its protein is CASSLLKGASNQPQHF. Complete variable domain (other parts from reference TRBV28 and TRBJ1-5): DVKVTQSSRYLVKRTGEKVFLECVQDMDHENMFWYRQDPGLGLRLIYFSYDVKMKEKGDIPEGYSVSREKKERFSLILESASTNQTSMYLCASSLLKGASNQPQHFGDGTRLSIL.

There are a few counts of this clone. This sequence joins TRBV11-2 and TRBJ1-3; D remains unclear. V dropped 1 base and J dropped 4 bases, with 5 bases sitting between them. The CDR3 is 13 amino acids. The germline CDR1 and CDR2 sequences are SGHAT and FQNNGV. The CDR3 DNA reads TGTGCCAGCAGCTTAGTAGCAGGAAACACCATATATTTT. It yields the protein CASSLVAGNTIYF. Full variable domain (remainder filled in from reference TRBV11-2 and TRBJ1-3): EAGVAQSPRYKIIEKRQSVAFWCNPISGHATLYWYQQILGQGPKLLIQFQNNGVVDDSQLPKDRFSAERLKGVDSTLKIQPAKLEDSAVYLCASSLVAGNTIYFGEGSWLTVV.

V usage is TRBV10-2 and J usage is TRBJ2-3, with 7 bases identical to TRBD2. The CDR3 covers 14 residues. Germline CDR1 and CDR2: WSHSY and SAAADI. Germline trimming cut 4 bases from V and 0 bases from J; bases unmatched to any gene: 1. The CDR3 DNA is TGCGCCAGCAGTGTCGGGAGGAGCACAGATACGCAGTATTTT. Translating it yields CASSVGRSTDTQYF.

This clone was recorded a few times. The V gene is TRBV29-1, the J gene TRBJ2-5; TRBD1 matches at 7 bases. Gene TRBJ2-7 matches the end of the DNA better, so the J call may be wrong. The germline V gene encodes CDR1 SQVTM and CDR2 ANQGSEA. The CDR3 totals 12 residues. The CDR3 bases are TGCAGCGCCAGCCAGGGGGCCTACGAGCAGTACTTC. Residues: CSASQGAYEQYF.

This chain links TRBV12-5 with TRBJ2-3, with 9 bases lining up with TRBD1. Germline trimming cut 0 bases from V and 1 base from J; bases unmatched to any gene: 11. The germline V gene has CDR1 LGHNT and CDR2 FRNRAP. The length of the CDR3 is 19 residues. The CDR3 nucleotides are TGTGCTAGTGGTTTGGTACGACAGGGGGGATCCCAGGGCACAGATACGCAGTATTTT. This translates into CASGLVRQGGSQGTDTQYF.

The V and J genes are TRBV6-6 and TRBJ1-1; D is unclear. The CDR3 spans 14 residues. Germline V gene sequence: CDR1 MNHNY, CDR2 SVGAGI (reference sequence). Trimming cost V 6 bases and J 0 bases, with 11 bases left between them. CDR3 sequence reads: CASSPTRMNTEAFF. DNA for the CDR3: TGTGCCAGCAGCCCTACTAGAATGAACACTGAAGCTTTCTTT.

The gene calls are TRBV9 and TRBJ2-7, with 8 bases lining up with TRBD1. Germline lookup yields CDR1 SGDLS and CDR2 YYNGEE. The CDR3 runs to 15 residues. The V and J ends lost 4 bases and 5 bases, in that order; junction bases with no gene match: 11. The CDR3 region is CASSPPQGDAHEQYF. The CDR3 bases are TGTGCCAGCAGCCCCCCACAGGGGGACGCGCACGAGCAGTACTTC. Drawing the rest from reference TRBV9 and TRBJ2-7, the complete variable domain is DSGVTQTPKHLITATGQRVTLRCSPRSGDLSVYWYQQSLDQGLQFLIQYYNGEERAKGNILERFSAQQFPDLHSELNLSSLELGDSALYFCASSPPQGDAHEQYFGPGTRLTVT.

This clone has just a few counts. The chain recombines TRBV9 with TRBJ2-3; 7 nucleotides line up with TRBD2. CDR3 length: 14 residues. Germline V lookup: CDR1 SGDLS, CDR2 YYNGEE. The trim removed 3 bases at V and 2 bases at J, leaving 3 bases unmatched. This CDR3 is CASSGTSATDTQYF. The CDR3 nucleotides read TGTGCCAGCAGCGGGACTAGTGCCACAGATACGCAGTATTTT. The whole variable domain, remainder taken from reference TRBV9 and TRBJ2-3, is DSGVTQTPKHLITATGQRVTLRCSPRSGDLSVYWYQQSLDQGLQFLIQYYNGEERAKGNILERFSAQQFPDLHSELNLSSLELGDSALYFCASSGTSATDTQYFGPGTRLTVL.